The present T cell receptor beta chain was sequenced within a study of blood T cells in healthy people across ages (dated by TCRdb to between 2015 and 2016). For the wider study: Template switching captured roughly one uniquely barcoded TCR beta cDNA molecule per two T cells in model experiments. Age-related changes in TCR beta repertoire diversity were measured in the study by deep sequencing normalized with unique cDNA molecular identifiers. Using the same blood draw, the study looked at two additional independent replicas of 1 million unique cDNA reads for two donors, one aged 18 to 30 and the other aged 80 or older. To avoid experimental bias, donors of different ages were randomly spread across the sequencing lanes. The donors were split into four age groups: young (average around 16 years), middle-aged (around 37), aged (over 55) and long-lived (more than 80). Paper-wide results and their limitations: Bulk unsorted PBMC profiling prevented conclusive comparison of naive and antigen-experienced compartments. The long-lived group showed more naive CD4+ T cells, fewer expanded clones and increased TCR diversity than the aged group, suggesting age selection. Observed TCR beta diversity per million T cells fell roughly linearly with age, and a significant reduction was already apparent by age roughly 40. Total diversity estimates from one million sequenced T cells were considered lower bounds and underestimates. Observed TCR beta diversity correlated strongly with the percentage of naive T cells measured by flow cytometry. Donor CMV infection status was unknown, potentially confounding age-related changes in expanded clonotypes.

The roughly 42 donors, aged roughly 6 to 95 years, were systemically healthy Caucasian individuals from Russia. Each donor gave approximately 9.3 milliliters of peripheral blood, collected into EDTA-treated Vacutainer tubes. Ficoll-Paque density-gradient centrifugation was used to isolate PBMCs, with at least 6.5 million per sample. Total RNA, at least 6 micrograms per sample, was extracted from PBMCs with Trizol reagent. For every donor, flow cytometry on a PBMC aliquot measured the percentage of naive CD45RAhigh/CD27high T cells. Notes on this clonotype: Its antigen is not yet known. Qualities for individual bases were not recorded, and no much larger clone is one base off.

The library was prepared using 5' RACE. The data were produced on an Illumina HiSeq 2500. A second PCR of about 6 to 12 cycles was run with a J-beta primer mix and a sample-barcoded 5' primer. A unique molecular identifier was introduced onto each TCR beta cDNA molecule by a template-switch 5' adaptor carrying 12 random nucleotides. At least 2.5 million CDR3-containing paired-end reads were obtained from each sample. First-strand cDNA was synthesized from all RNA with the Mint cDNA synthesis kit, primed by a TRBC-specific oligonucleotide. Following uracil-DNA glycosylase treatment, a first 18-cycle PCR with universal primers M1SS and BC2_uni_R was performed on all cDNA. The published analysis was carried out like this. Normalization of each sample was performed by random selection of 1 million high-quality reads, each carrying a distinct molecular identifier. Instead of being binned into consensus sequences, reads with shared molecular identifiers were discarded. MiTCR, set to a Q25 quality threshold and the strictest error-elimination algorithm, was used for CDR3 identification, clonotype clustering and error correction. A nonparametric unseen species model with Euler transformation was used to estimate lower-bound total TCR beta diversity. TCRdb handled the public reads itself, with Q25 trimming in fastp and clone calling in MiXCR, and kept productive beta chains. Entries are consolidated by CDR3 protein sequence, retaining the most common genes and DNA. What appears here as the V and J calls and clone size reflects TCRdb's work, not the paper's. In all, the sample holds 600,000 or so distinct CDR3 sequences, and around 48% of those were seen once. The ten biggest clones cover about 26% of the sample.

This receptor was obtained from a man older than 75 in good health. The sequencing sample was made of blood.

DNA sequence: TGTGCCAGCAGCGTAGGGCATTCGGAGGGAGACGAGCAGTTCTTC. The encoded protein is CASSVGHSEGDEQFF. The chain employs TRBV9 and TRBJ2-1; tentative D gene TRBD2, with 6 bases matching. The junction shows trimming of 0 bases on V and 10 bases on J, plus 17 bases between the germline ends. CDR1 is given as SGDLS and CDR2 as YYNGEE, both from the germline V gene. Spanning cysteine to phenylalanine, the CDR3 consists of 15 amino acids. Only the CDR3 DNA is retained, 45 bases long and in frame from the first base. The entire variable domain, with the stretches around the CDR3 drawn from the reference TRBV9 and TRBJ2-1 proteins, is DSGVTQTPKHLITATGQRVTLRCSPRSGDLSVYWYQQSLDQGLQFLIQYYNGEERAKGNILERFSAQQFPDLHSELNLSSLELGDSALYFCASSVGHSEGDEQFFGPGTRLTVL.